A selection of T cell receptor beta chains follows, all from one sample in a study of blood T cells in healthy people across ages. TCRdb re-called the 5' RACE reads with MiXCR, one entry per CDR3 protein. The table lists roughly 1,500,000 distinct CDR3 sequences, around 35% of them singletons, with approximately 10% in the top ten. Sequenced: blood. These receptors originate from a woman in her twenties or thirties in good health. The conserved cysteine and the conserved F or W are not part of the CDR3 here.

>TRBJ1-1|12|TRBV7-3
ASSPGHPRAEAF
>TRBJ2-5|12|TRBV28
ASSSGTSLGTQY
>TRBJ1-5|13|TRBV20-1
SAPYALGGNQPQH
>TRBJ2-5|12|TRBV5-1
ASSGGNIGETQY
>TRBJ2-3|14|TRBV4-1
ASSPLLGASTDTQY
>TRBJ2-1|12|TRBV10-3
AISSSFELGEQF
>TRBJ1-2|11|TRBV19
ASKQETIGGYT
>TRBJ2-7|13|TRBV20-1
SATPFGRAAYEQY
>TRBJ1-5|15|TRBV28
ASSPPLRVSFPQPQH
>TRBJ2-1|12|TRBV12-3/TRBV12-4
ASSLVHGEDEQF
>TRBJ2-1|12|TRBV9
ASSARDRRHEQF
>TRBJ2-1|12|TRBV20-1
SAYSGTDYSEQF
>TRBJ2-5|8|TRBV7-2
ARGGETQY
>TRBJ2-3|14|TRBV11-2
ASSLFEGTGTDTQY
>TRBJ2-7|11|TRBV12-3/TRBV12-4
ASSSGLYYEQY
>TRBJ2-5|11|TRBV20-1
SARPTGGETQY
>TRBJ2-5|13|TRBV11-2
ASSNRRLDQETQY
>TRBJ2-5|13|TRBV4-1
ASSQRVGDQETQY
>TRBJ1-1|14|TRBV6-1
ASSEPGQGWVTEAF
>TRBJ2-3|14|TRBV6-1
ASSDSGGYLGDTQY
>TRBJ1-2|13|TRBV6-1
ASSVELDSNYGYT
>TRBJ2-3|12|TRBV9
ASSQGSITDTQY
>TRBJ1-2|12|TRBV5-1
ASSLAARYYGYT
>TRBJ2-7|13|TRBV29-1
SVALPGQPVYEQY
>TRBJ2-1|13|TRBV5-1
ASSHPGESYNEQF
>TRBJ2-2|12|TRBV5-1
ASSEQGGFGELF
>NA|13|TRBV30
AWSKGGRGSDEQY
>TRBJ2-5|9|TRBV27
ASSNGETQY
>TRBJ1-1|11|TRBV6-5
ASSYEYGREAF
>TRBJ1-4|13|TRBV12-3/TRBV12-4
ASSGLGQGQEKLF
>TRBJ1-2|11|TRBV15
ATSRDGTDGYT
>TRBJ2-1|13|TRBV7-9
ASSLPPPRYNEQF